This TCR beta chain emerged from a study of Ad26.COV2.S vaccination and SARS-CoV-2 variants. Study results and caveats: In vaccinated individuals, spike-specific CD8+ and CD4+ T cell responses reportedly displayed substantial breadth.

Some clones are missing from TCRdb's copy, which holds only in-frame ones; the method was immunoSEQ multiplex PCR. The table shows 350,000 to 450,000 clones, with under 90% occurring only once. The CDR3 is 15 residues long. CDR1 is MNHEY and CDR2 is SVGEGT in the germline V gene. V dropped 2 bases and J dropped 1 base, with 9 bases sitting between them. Worth noting for this clone: What it binds is unknown.

Treatment: around 19 received Ad26.COV2.S at low or high dose, single or two shots; a few received placebo; per-sample allocation not given. The samples date from day 63 after the first vaccine or placebo injection. A Boston adult aged 18-55 years was the donor. The source material was peripheral blood, sampled in a trial of Ad26.COV2.S vaccine versus placebo. The rearrangement links TRBV6-2 or TRBV6-3 to TRBJ1-5; tentative D call: TRBD1 (6 bases). The sequence was collected from a person aged 18-60 years who received the Ad26.COV2.S COVID-19 vaccine or a placebo. CDR3: CASSYDRRSNQPQHF. In DNA form, the CDR3 reads TGTGCCAGCAGTTACGACAGGAGGAGCAATCAGCCCCAGCATTTT.